The source of this T cell receptor (beta chain) is a study of spatial heterogeneity in lung cancer. The time point: blood at routine non-recurrence follow-up after resection. The authors sequenced whole RNA from tumor, nontumor lung or frozen PBMC without sorting. Every TCR cDNA molecule bore its own unique molecular identifier. MiXCR, applied by TCRdb to the 5' RACE reads, yields one record per CDR3 protein. This table has some 35,000 distinct CDR3 sequences, roughly 8% appearing once. The ends were cut back, 6 bases at V and 2 bases at J, with 19 bases in the middle. The CDR3 loop spans 16 amino acids. CDR1 and CDR2 (germline): DFQATT, SNEGSKA (reference sequence). At least ten counts were recorded for this clonotype.

The sequences come from PBMCs, collected at follow-up. The J gene is TRBJ2-2, the V gene TRBV20-1; TRBD2 might be the D (6 bases). The source is a male donor with early-stage non-small cell lung cancer. CDR3 DNA sequence: TGCAGTGCGGGAGGACTCCTTCCCTCTAACACCGGGGAGCTGTTTTTT. Its translation: CSAGGLLPSNTGELFF.